The entry below gives a single TCR beta chain sequence along with its context. This record comes from a study of CD8 T cells in ankylosing spondylitis. Germline CDR1 reads SQVTM; CDR2 reads ANQGSEA. V trimming: 0 bases; J trimming: 3 bases; junction bases outside the gene matches: 6. The CDR3 length is 16 residues. TCRdb re-derived calls from the 5' RACE reads in MiXCR, one entry per CDR3 protein. The repertoire includes approximately 250,000 distinct CDR3 sequences, roughly a third of them detected once, and 3.5% to 4.5% sits in the top ten. Source material: blood, either unsorted or a sorted T cell fraction (not recorded which). The chain links TRBV29-1 to TRBJ2-3; TRBD1 agrees at 10 bases. This sequence originates from a male donor with ankylosing spondylitis or in good health (not recorded which). As DNA, the CDR3 is TGCAGCGTTGAAGATCTGGGGGACAGGGGAACAGATACGCAGTATTTT. Amino acid sequence: CSVEDLGDRGTDTQYF.